One T cell receptor (beta chain) is described in this entry. The data derive from a study of blood T cell repertoires in COVID-19. Study-wide background: The United States, Italy and Spain were the sources of the acute and convalescent COVID-19 samples.

In the source study's methods: Reference gene primer amplification gave nucleated cell count estimates. Produced via immunoSEQ multiplex PCR; TCRdb's table is partial and in-frame only. V and J calls plus clone size are reproduced from that table; the DNA served to infer D and trimming. The sample consists of roughly 160,000 clones, approximately 88% of them appearing once. The CDR3 consists of 18 residues. Trimming cost V 0 bases and J 3 bases; bases outside gene matches: 9. CDR1 is SGDLS and CDR2 is YYNGEE in the germline V gene. The sequence came from a woman in her sixties or seventies who had recovered from COVID-19. This rearrangement joins TRBV9 to TRBJ2-2; 9 bases are a match to TRBD2. Sequencing was performed on peripheral blood. The CDR3 DNA follows: TGTGCCAGCAGCGTAGTTCCTAGCGGGGAGTGGGACACCGGGGAGCTGTTTTTT. The encoded protein is CASSVVPSGEWDTGELFF.